Sequencing of this TCR beta chain was carried out in a study of tumor and adjacent non-tumor tissue in lung cancer. About the research overall: On average, productive TCRbeta reads reached about 4.17 million per sample.

Study-level points and caveats: Top 100 clones took a larger repertoire share in normal lung.

Three rounds of nested PCR, following a modified ARM-PCR protocol, produced the TCRbeta library. Each CDR3 protein is one row after TCRdb ran MiXCR on the multiplex PCR reads. The sample has over 100,000 distinct CDR3 sequences; approximately 71% are singletons. The CDR3 length is 15 residues. Trimming cost V 6 bases and J 4 bases; bases outside gene matches: 9. With regard to this clonotype: The antigen remains undetermined. A much larger clonotype is one base distant, so this may be a read error.

RNA was extracted from bulk tissue without any cell sorting. Donors were chemotherapy-naive, newly diagnosed lung cancer surgical patients in China, August–late 2014. The sequenced sample was lung tumor tissue. This chain connects TRBV12-3 or TRBV12-4 to TRBJ1-2, with 9 bases that match TRBD1. The sequence came from a woman in her fifties or sixties with non-small cell lung cancer. CDR3 nucleotide sequence: TGTGCCAGCAGCAGTTACGGGACAGGGCCCTATGGCTACACCTTC. It codes for CASSSYGTGPYGYTF.